This T cell receptor (beta chain) was captured in a study of persistence of HIV-infected CD4 T cells. As concerns this clone: Its specificity is unknown.

This nonspecific control used anti-CD3/anti-CD28 bead stimulation of CD4+ T cells. Sorting selected CD4+ T cells upregulating both CD40 ligand and CD69. The length of the CDR3 is 15 residues. Germline-derived CDR1 and CDR2 are MNHEY and SVGAGI. After removal of 10 bases from V and 4 bases from J, the junction contained 16 bases not matched to a gene. The immunoSEQ assay was version 4, run in survey mode. Template was genomic DNA at roughly 9.6 ng/uL, with up to about 1 ug used per sample. Measured with immunoSEQ multiplex PCR; TCRdb has only the in-frame clones, and not every one. This table has roughly 48,000 clones, less than 90% appearing once.

This chain uses TRBV6-5 with TRBJ2-7, with TRBD2 identical over 7 bases. The sample consisted of CD4+ T cells sorted from PBMCs after roughly 18-hour stimulation, taken from a patient who received antiretroviral therapy. The TCR sequence derives from an adult woman with HIV who was CMV-seropositive. This CDR3 reads CAIGSGDGNGYEQYF. In DNA, the CDR3 is TGTGCCATCGGGAGCGGGGATGGGAATGGGTACGAGCAGTACTTC.